This TCR beta chain comes out of a study of blood T cell repertoires in COVID-19 (dated by TCRdb to about 2020). About the full investigation: The collaborator samples originated in the United States, Italy and Spain and spanned the acute and convalescent phases of COVID-19. The prospective study material was composed of cDNA or gDNA derived from T cells, B-cell-depleted T cells, or PBMCs. Deeply sampled blood TCRbeta repertoires from subjects exposed to, actively infected with, or recovered from COVID-19 were included in the dataset. The repertoires were released in a freely available public database meant as a resource for research on the immune response to SARS-CoV-2. The samples were drawn from two sources: the first 160 participants of the ongoing ImmuneRACE study, and 1,254 subjects contributed by 6 global collaborators. Nearly every sample came with metadata listing a de-identified subject ID, COVID-19 status, age in years and sex. Where available, HLA class I and class II types were obtained from metadata supplied by the sample provider rather than from assay-based typing. Study-wide conclusions, independent of this receptor: Clinical and demographic metadata were provided uncurated, with the amount varying by source and participant.

The germline V gene specifies MRHNA as CDR1 and SNTAGT as CDR2. V is pared back by 0 bases and J by 4 bases, with 6 bases lying between the germline termini. Reading from cysteine to phenylalanine, the CDR3 counts 13 amino acids. Only the CDR3 DNA is retained, 39 bases long and in frame from the first base. Only one count was recorded for this clone. Its target antigen remains unknown. It has no much larger one-base neighbor in the sample; base qualities were not kept. TCRbeta CDR3 regions were amplified from genomic DNA by means of the immunoSEQ Assay, a bias-controlled multiplex PCR. In the paper's pipeline: Nucleated cell counts per sample were estimated from amplification of reference gene primers within the assay. Sequence reads were collapsed and filtered to measure the absolute abundance of every unique TCRbeta CDR3 rearrangement. For each sample, productive Simpson clonality was calculated as the square root of Simpson's diversity index across productive rearrangements. As stored in TCRdb, this immuneACCESS dataset retains in-frame rearrangements with V and J assigned. A fraction of the clones does not appear; measured against another copy, unresolved V genes explain less than half of the discrepancy, and the remainder lacks a known reason. Clone size and the V and J calls come from that table; the DNA yielded D and trimming. The sample includes 220,000 or so clones, with 86% observed a single time. The ten largest clones take up about a tenth of the sample.

In Seattle, one collaborating source enrolled patients while the infection was active and tracked those patients longitudinally over the course of disease. Whole blood was collected in K2EDTA tubes by collaborating institutions according to the institutions' own protocols. Collaborator samples were shipped for TCRbeta analysis as frozen whole blood, isolated PBMCs, or DNA extracted from either sample type. The sequence derives from a woman aged 45-59 years with COVID-19, enrolled during active disease. The chain is made from TRBV6-4 and TRBJ1-2, and perhaps TRBD1 as D gene, on 5 matching bases. Material for sequencing was peripheral blood. The encoded CDR3 is CASSDSTGYGYTF. In nucleotides, the sequence is TGTGCCAGCAGTGACTCAACAGGCTATGGCTACACCTTC.